Each of the 24 T cell receptor beta chains below was sequenced from the same sample in a study of Ad26.COV2.S vaccination and SARS-CoV-2 variants. Libraries were prepared by immunoSEQ multiplex PCR; TCRdb keeps only in-frame clonotypes and omits some of them. The sample contains 380,000 or so clones, roughly 85% of which appear only once. Treatment specified: around 19 received Ad26.COV2.S at low or high dose, single or two shots; about 5 received placebo; per-sample allocation not given. Day 63 after the first vaccine or placebo injection was the time point for sampling. Sample: peripheral blood, taken in a trial of Ad26.COV2.S vaccine versus placebo. The receptors were sampled from a person between 18 and 59 years old who received the Ad26.COV2.S COVID-19 vaccine or a placebo.

V is TRBV9 and J is TRBJ1-1, with D maybe TRBD1 (6 bases). The V gene's germline CDR1 is SGDLS and CDR2 YYNGEE. Trimming left V 2 bases short and J 1 base short, with 9 bases between. CDR3 length: 14 residues. The CDR3 sequence is CASSVGTRNTEAFF. The CDR3 DNA reads as TGTGCCAGCAGCGTTGGGACACGGAACACTGAAGCTTTCTTT.

The CDR3 DNA reads as TGTGCCAGCAGCCCGAGGCGGAGGGTGGGGGAGACCCAGTACTTC. Protein product: CASSPRRRVGETQYF. V is TRBV3-1 (or the pseudogene TRBV3-2) and J is TRBJ2-5; a possible D gene is TRBD2 (6 bases). The V end lost 4 bases, the J end lost 5 bases, and 17 bases lay between the germline ends. The CDR3 extends over 15 amino acids. From germline, CDR1 is LGHDT and CDR2 YNNKEL (reference sequence).

CDR3 region: CASSLGQAADEQYF. The CDR3 nucleotides are TGTGCCAGCAGTCTGGGACAGGCGGCCGACGAGCAGTACTTC. This chain links TRBV6-5 with TRBJ2-7; 8 bases agree with TRBD1. Germline lookup yields CDR1 MNHEY and CDR2 SVGAGI. V trimming: 5 bases; J trimming: 5 bases; junction bases outside the gene matches: 8. This CDR3 contains 14 residues.

The V and J genes are TRBV6-5 and TRBJ2-3, with D possibly being TRBD2 (5 bases). Trimming removed 6 bases from V and 4 bases from J, with 11 bases in between. From germline, CDR1 is MNHEY and CDR2 SVGAGI. This CDR3 contains 13 residues. CDR3 loop: CASSPGSPDTQYF. The CDR3 DNA reads as TGTGCCAGCAGCCCGGGGTCTCCAGATACGCAGTATTTT.

The V and J genes are TRBV9 and TRBJ2-7; TRBD1 might be the D (5 bases). The V and J ends lost 0 bases and 1 base respectively, with 17 bases between them. Germline lookup yields CDR1 SGDLS and CDR2 YYNGEE. The CDR3 extends over 17 amino acids. CDR3 in DNA: TGTGCCAGCAGCGTAGAGGCGTGGGGCATTCCATCCTACGAGCAGTACTTC. Protein sequence: CASSVEAWGIPSYEQYF.

This clone appeared once. The genes are TRBV5-5 and TRBJ2-2; D remains unclear. Trimming removed 2 bases at V and 2 bases at J, with 10 bases between. The CDR3 sequence is 15 residues long. Germline V gene data show CDR1 as SGHKS and CDR2 as YYEKEE (reference sequence). The CDR3 loop reads CASSFWRDNTGELFF. The CDR3 DNA reads TGTGCCAGCAGCTTTTGGAGAGATAACACCGGGGAGCTGTTTTTT.

This chain uses TRBV2 with TRBJ1-1; 7 bases line up with TRBD1. Germline assignment: CDR1 SNHLY and CDR2 FYNNEI. There are 13 residues in the CDR3. V was clipped by 6 bases and J by 7 bases; unmatched bases: 8. Here the CDR3 DNA reads TGTGCCAGCAGACTCCAGGGGGTGGATGAAGCTTTCTTT. It specifies CASRLQGVDEAFF. Complete variable domain (other parts from reference TRBV2 and TRBJ1-1): EPEVTQTPSHQVTQMGQEVILRCVPISNHLYFYWYRQILGQKVEFLVSFYNNEISEKSEIFDDQFSVERPDGSNFTLKIRSTKLEDSAMYFCASRLQGVDEAFFGQGTRLTVV.

V gene TRBV11-2 combines with J gene TRBJ1-2; TRBD1 aligns across 7 bases. The length of the CDR3 is 12 residues. V gave up 3 bases and J gave up 8 bases; unmatched junction bases: 3. Per germline, CDR1 SGHAT and CDR2 FQNNGV. The CDR3 DNA follows: TGTGCCAGCAGCTTGACAGGGTCCGGCTACACCTTC. Translating gives CASSLTGSGYTF.

In its sample, this clone was seen a few times. The chain combines TRBV11-2 with TRBJ2-2; a possible D gene is TRBD2 (6 bases). This CDR3 is 13 amino acids long. V was clipped by 5 bases and J by 5 bases, with 9 bases between them. The germline gives CDR1 SGHAT, CDR2 FQNNGV. CDR3 coding DNA: TGTGCCAGCAGCCTGGAGGGGACCGGGGAGCTGTTTTTT. This codes for CASSLEGTGELFF. The variable domain in full, with the rest retrieved from reference TRBV11-2 and TRBJ2-2, is EAGVAQSPRYKIIEKRQSVAFWCNPISGHATLYWYQQILGQGPKLLIQFQNNGVVDDSQLPKDRFSAERLKGVDSTLKIQPAKLEDSAVYLCASSLEGTGELFFGEGSRLTVL.

The chain combines TRBV3-1 (or the pseudogene TRBV3-2) with TRBJ1-2, with TRBD1 as a possible D gene (5 bases). The CDR3 sequence is 12 residues long. Trimming took 1 base from V and 7 from J, leaving 7 bases between them. CDR1 is LGHDT and CDR2 is YNNKEL in the germline V gene (reference sequence). The DNA for the CDR3 is TGTGCCAGCAGCCAAGTGGGACGTGGCTACACCTTC. It translates to CASSQVGRGYTF.

The chain is built from TRBV30 and TRBJ2-1; TRBD2 agrees at 11 bases. J gave up 2 bases and V 4 bases, and 10 bases lay outside the gene matches. The CDR3 runs 17 residues. Germline CDR1 is GTSNPN and CDR2 is SVGIG (reference sequence). Written as DNA, the CDR3 is TGTGCCTGGATTGCTAGCGGGAGGACGAAGACCTACAATGAGCAGTTCTTC. It is translated as CAWIASGRTKTYNEQFF.

The rearrangement joins TRBV29-1 to TRBJ1-1; D is possibly TRBD1 (6 bases). CDR1 and CDR2 (germline): SQVTM, ANQGSEA. Trimming took off 2 bases at V and 10 bases at J, with 17 bases between the two ends. This CDR3 comprises 13 residues. The chain's CDR3 is CSVEWGRGFPAFF. CDR3 sequence (DNA): TGCAGCGTTGAATGGGGCAGGGGCTTCCCAGCTTTCTTT.

This rearrangement joins TRBV27 to TRBJ1-5; D may be TRBD1 (6 bases). The ends were cut back, 4 bases at V and 4 bases at J, with 14 bases in the middle. Germline V gene data show CDR1 as MNHEY and CDR2 as SMNVEV (reference sequence). This CDR3 region has 15 residues. This chain's CDR3 is CASSSPQGRNQPQHF. CDR3 coding DNA: TGTGCCAGCAGTTCCCCGCAGGGGAGGAATCAGCCCCAGCATTTT.

The chain links TRBV23-1 to TRBJ1-1; a possible D gene is TRBD1 (6 bases). TRBV23-1 is known as an ORF, though its function is uncertain. This CDR3 spans 14 amino acids. Trimming pared 5 bases from V and 4 bases from J, leaving 14 bases between. The CDR3 here is CASSLNRVPTEAFF. The CDR3 nucleotides are TGCGCCAGCAGTTTGAACAGGGTTCCCACTGAAGCTTTCTTT.

The rearrangement uses TRBV5-4 and TRBJ1-2; 9 nucleotides align to TRBD1. Germline CDR1 SGHNT, CDR2 YYREEE (reference sequence). Trimming cost V 4 bases and J 1 base; bases outside gene matches: 11. This CDR3 has 17 residues. CDR3 amino acids: CASSPGQGPGINYGYTF. CDR3 DNA: TGTGCCAGCAGCCCTGGACAGGGGCCCGGGATTAACTATGGCTACACCTTC.

J is TRBJ2-3 and V is TRBV11-2; 8 positions agree with TRBD2. Per germline, CDR1 SGHAT and CDR2 FQNNGV. This CDR3 comprises 15 residues. V trimming: 0 bases; J trimming: 7 bases; junction bases outside the gene matches: 6. CDR3 loop: CASSLDPTSGYTQYF. The CDR3 DNA is TGTGCCAGCAGCTTAGATCCAACTAGCGGCTATACGCAGTATTTT.

The chain combines TRBV7-9 with TRBJ2-1; 7 bases map to TRBD1. The CDR3 runs to 15 residues. The V segment lost 1 base and the J segment 2 bases; nucleotides outside the gene matches: 2. Germline V CDR1 and CDR2: SEHNR, FQNEAQ (reference sequence). The CDR3 region is CASSLVTGTYNEQFF. The CDR3, as DNA: TGTGCCAGCAGCTTAGTGACAGGGACCTACAATGAGCAGTTCTTC.

This chain uses TRBV20-1 with TRBJ2-1; no definite D call. The germline CDR1 and CDR2 sequences are DFQATT and SNEGSKA (reference sequence). V shed 3 bases and J shed 4 bases, with 13 bases lying between them. The CDR3 spans 14 residues. This chain's CDR3 is CSASNWVSYNEQFF. Here the CDR3 DNA reads TGCAGTGCTAGTAACTGGGTGTCATACAATGAGCAGTTCTTC.

This clone showed up many times. The V call is TRBV7-6, the J call TRBJ2-7; no definite D call. Trimming shortened V by 5 bases and J by 3 bases, and 14 bases separated the two germline ends. Germline V gives CDR1 SGHVS, CDR2 FNYEAQ. The CDR3 covers 14 residues. The CDR3 nucleotides are TGTGCCAGCAGCCCAGAATTGCAGAGCTACGAGCAGTACTTC. This sequence encodes CASSPELQSYEQYF.

The chain couples TRBV11-2 to TRBJ2-7; maybe TRBD2 (6 bases). Germline assignment: CDR1 SGHAT and CDR2 FQNNGV. The CDR3 runs to 17 residues. The germline V and J ends were trimmed by 1 base and 4 bases, with 20 bases remaining between them. The CDR3 here is CASSLGGSAEGFYEQYF. DNA of the CDR3: TGTGCCAGCAGCTTAGGGGGGTCGGCGGAGGGCTTTTACGAGCAGTACTTC. The full variable domain, completed using reference TRBV11-2 and TRBJ2-7, is EAGVAQSPRYKIIEKRQSVAFWCNPISGHATLYWYQQILGQGPKLLIQFQNNGVVDDSQLPKDRFSAERLKGVDSTLKIQPAKLEDSAVYLCASSLGGSAEGFYEQYFGPGTRLTVT.

The sample holds a few counts of this clone. V is TRBV7-2 and J is TRBJ2-4; D is possibly TRBD1 (6 bases). Looked up from germline, CDR1 is SGHTA and CDR2 is FQGNSA. This CDR3 has 13 residues. Deletions cut 5 bases from V and 8 bases from J, with 13 bases between. CDR3 loop: CASSPRDIYIQYF. CDR3 sequence (DNA): TGTGCCAGCAGCCCCCGGGACATTTACATTCAGTACTTC. Full variable domain (outside the CDR3, taken from reference TRBV7-2 and TRBJ2-4): GAGVSQSPSNKVTEKGKDVELRCDPISGHTALYWYRQSLGQGLEFLIYFQGNSAPDKSGLPSDRFSAERTGGSVSTLTIQRTQQEDSAVYLCASSPRDIYIQYFGAGTRLSVL.

The chain joins TRBV2 to TRBJ2-5; D is unclear. The V gene's germline CDR1 is SNHLY and CDR2 FYNNEI. CDR3 length equals 14 residues. The V end was cut by 4 bases, the J end by 6 bases, with 15 bases between. The CDR3 here is CASSGERVRKTQYF. The DNA of the CDR3 is TGTGCCAGCAGTGGGGAACGGGTTAGGAAGACCCAGTACTTC. Full variable domain (remainder filled in from reference TRBV2 and TRBJ2-5): EPEVTQTPSHQVTQMGQEVILRCVPISNHLYFYWYRQILGQKVEFLVSFYNNEISEKSEIFDDQFSVERPDGSNFTLKIRSTKLEDSAMYFCASSGERVRKTQYFGPGTRLLVL.

The J gene is TRBJ2-7, the V gene TRBV19; D possibly uses TRBD1 or TRBD2 (6 bases each). Germline lookup yields CDR1 LNHDA and CDR2 SQIVND (reference sequence). Trimming cost V 4 bases and J 2 bases, with 15 bases left between them. The CDR3 totals 15 residues. CDR3 sequence reads: CASSRFGGQAYEQYF. Written as DNA, the CDR3 is TGTGCCAGTAGTAGGTTTGGGGGGCAAGCCTACGAGCAGTACTTC. Combining the CDR3 with reference TRBV19 and TRBJ2-7 gives the whole variable domain DGGITQSPKYLFRKEGQNVTLSCEQNLNHDAMYWYRQDPGQGLRLIYYSQIVNDFQKGDIAEGYSVSREKKESFPLTVTSAQKNPTAFYLCASSRFGGQAYEQYFGPGTRLTVT.

The V call is TRBV6-2 or TRBV6-3, the J call TRBJ2-7, with D tentatively TRBD2 (5 bases). Germline V gene lookup returns CDR1 MNHEY and CDR2 SVGEGT. The CDR3 runs to 16 residues. Trimming removed 5 bases from V and 0 bases from J, with 17 bases in between. This chain's CDR3 is CASSAPPGRDSYEQYF. The CDR3 DNA reads as TGTGCCAGCAGTGCCCCCCCGGGAAGGGACTCCTACGAGCAGTACTTC.